The clone carrying this T cell receptor (beta chain) was detected many times. Its antigen is as yet unknown. CDR3 length equals 15 residues. Unmatched junction bases numbered 13, after V lost 5 bases and J lost 7 bases. CDR1 is SEHNR, CDR2 FQNEAQ, per germline (reference sequence). Naive CD8 T cells were FACS-sorted by CD8+CD4-CCR7+CD45RA+ markers. This sample was included in a study of molecular identifiers for immune sequencing clone quantification. For the study at large: Five aliquots were made in replicates from the RNA of roughly 20,000 or 100,000 naive CD8 cells, and four were sequenced.

MiXCR, run by TCRdb on the PCR reads, gives a single entry per CDR3 protein. The sample comprises some 650,000 distinct CDR3 sequences, about 20% of which are singletons, and roughly 0.83% rests with the top ten. Findings and caveats of the study: Molecules of identical TCR sharing a barcode could underestimate highly expanded clone sizes. Detecting spiked Jurkat TCR RNA from one cell among about 910,000 naive cells was reportedly possible.

The sample taken for sequencing was naive CD8+ T cells from blood, with Jurkat cell RNA spiked in. Subset described: FACS-sorted CD8+CD4-CCR7+CD45RA+ naive T cells. The gene calls are TRBV7-9 and TRBJ1-1, with 7 bases identical to TRBD1. This TCR was recovered from a human donor in good health. Some libraries in this study had Jurkat cell RNA spiked in. The CDR3 region has the DNA TGTGCCAGCAGCCGGAGTCTAACGGACAGGAATGAAGCTTTCTTT. It yields the protein CASSRSLTDRNEAFF.